A selection of T cell receptor beta chains follows, all from one sample in a study of OX40 agonist ivuxolimab in advanced cancers. Sequencing was performed with immunoSEQ multiplex PCR; in TCRdb, only in-frame clones are kept and a portion is missing. In the table there are over 60,000 clones, roughly 85% of which are singletons. Specimen: CD4+ or CD8+ T cells sorted from blood, collected in a trial of the OX40 agonist ivuxolimab. These receptors all stem from an adult with an advanced solid tumor such as melanoma, head and neck, liver or kidney cancer. Both conserved end residues are part of each CDR3. D genes are given only for firm matches. Clone size, where shown, is once, few, many, or a class for clones that have expanded.

D gene,J gene,V gene,clone size,CDR3 protein,CDR3 DNA
TRBD1,TRBJ2-6,TRBV18,once,CASSPAGGAPGANVLTF,TGTGCCAGCTCACCAGCAGGGGGCGCGCCTGGGGCCAACGTCCTGACTTTC
TRBD2,TRBJ2-5,TRBV27,-,CASTAGVGNRAAQETQYF,TGTGCCAGCACAGCGGGAGTAGGGAATAGAGCCGCGCAAGAGACCCAGTACTTC
-,TRBJ2-2,TRBV28,-,CASSLGRGYRPQWNTGELFF,TGTGCCAGCAGTTTGGGGAGGGGGTACCGGCCTCAGTGGAACACCGGGGAGCTGTTTTTT
TRBD1,TRBJ2-7,TRBV13,-,CASSLVPGQSYEQYF,TGTGCCAGCAGCTTAGTCCCGGGACAGTCCTACGAGCAGTACTTC
TRBD1,TRBJ1-1,TRBV19,-,CASSVDRVNTEAFF,TGTGCCAGTAGTGTGGACAGGGTGAACACTGAAGCTTTCTTT
-,TRBJ2-3,TRBV6-5,-,CASRRVVSTDTQYF,TGTGCCAGCAGAAGGGTAGTAAGCACAGATACGCAGTATTTT
-,TRBJ1-4,TRBV5-1,-,CASSLEGGAGSEKLFF,TGCGCCAGCAGCTTGGAAGGAGGGGCAGGGAGCGAAAAACTGTTTTTT
-,TRBJ2-3,TRBV7-2,-,CASSLRSGDTDTQYF,TGTGCCAGCAGCTTACGCAGTGGGGACACAGATACGCAGTATTTT
TRBD2,TRBJ2-1,TRBV5-1,-,CASSHLEREVSEQFF,TGCGCCAGCAGTCACTTGGAGCGGGAGGTTAGTGAGCAGTTCTTC
-,TRBJ1-6,TRBV6-1,-,CASSVSSYNSPLHF,TGTGCCAGCAGTGTAAGCTCCTATAATTCACCCCTCCACTTT
-,TRBJ1-4,TRBV5-3,-,CARSPRGKGNEKLFF,TGTGCCAGAAGCCCCCGGGGAAAGGGGAATGAAAAACTGTTTTTT
-,TRBJ2-2,TRBV4-1,-,CASSQFVKGRLNTGELFF,TGCGCCAGCAGCCAGTTCGTGAAAGGGAGGCTGAACACCGGGGAGCTGTTTTTT
-,TRBJ1-1,TRBV29-1,-,CSVARVGTEAFF,TGCAGCGTTGCCAGGGTGGGGACTGAAGCTTTCTTT
-,TRBJ1-4,TRBV10-3,-,CATFQQATNEKLFF,TGTGCCACGTTTCAACAGGCAACTAATGAAAAACTGTTTTTT
-,TRBJ1-2,TRBV7-2,-,CASSTGTSPNYGYTF,TGTGCCAGCAGCACAGGGACTTCCCCAAACTATGGCTACACCTTC
TRBD1,TRBJ2-2,TRBV2,-,CASSGSRGRSTGELFF,TGTGCCAGCAGTGGTTCAAGGGGGCGAAGCACCGGGGAGCTGTTTTTT
-,TRBJ1-2,TRBV10-3,once,CAISESGQPKHGYTF,TGTGCCATCAGTGAGTCTGGGCAACCAAAACATGGCTACACCTTC
-,TRBJ2-7,TRBV4-3,-,CASSQGSASYEQYF,TGCGCCAGCAGCCAAGGTTCAGCATCTTACGAGCAGTACTTC
-,TRBJ1-2,TRBV28,-,CASSLTVNYGYTF,TGTGCCAGCAGTTTGACAGTAAACTATGGCTACACCTTC
TRBD1,TRBJ2-7,TRBV15,-,CATSRDRGTGPYEQYF,TGTGCCACCAGCAGAGATCGTGGGACAGGTCCCTACGAGCAGTACTTC
TRBD1,TRBJ1-6,TRBV30,-,CAWRAGTVTPRSGHNSPLHF,TGTGCCTGGAGAGCCGGGACAGTCACCCCCAGATCTGGGCATAATTCACCCCTCCACTTT
-,TRBJ2-7,TRBV6-5,-,CASSYSPVFSYEQYF,TGTGCCAGCAGTTACTCCCCAGTATTCTCCTACGAGCAGTACTTC
-,TRBJ1-2,TRBV19,-,CASTTRDRDGYTF,TGTGCCAGTACTACCCGGGACCGAGATGGCTACACCTTC
TRBD1,TRBJ1-3,TRBV27,-,CASSPSTGRDTIYF,TGTGCCAGCAGTCCCTCGACAGGGAGGGACACCATATATTTT
-,TRBJ2-5,TRBV5-1,-,CASSLRVGETQYF,TGCGCCAGCAGCTTGAGGGTGGGAGAGACCCAGTACTTC
-,TRBJ2-2,TRBV5-1,-,CASSAAEPYTGELFF,TGCGCCAGTAGCGCCGCGGAGCCCTACACCGGGGAGCTGTTTTTT
TRBD1,TRBJ2-7,TRBV30,-,CAWSVRGTGGYEQYF,TGTGCCTGGAGTGTACGCGGGACAGGGGGCTACGAGCAGTACTTC
-,TRBJ1-2,TRBV9,-,CASTKINGIDFGYTF,TGTGCCAGCACCAAAATTAACGGGATCGATTTTGGCTACACCTTC
TRBD1,TRBJ1-1,TRBV6-5,once,CASSPGGTGVTEAFF,TGTGCCAGCAGCCCCGGAGGGACAGGGGTAACTGAAGCTTTCTTT
-,TRBJ1-5,TRBV28,-,CASSVPRTYSNQPQHF,TGTGCCAGCAGCGTTCCGAGGACCTATAGCAATCAGCCCCAGCATTTT
TRBD2,TRBJ2-2,TRBV27,once,CASSLFGTSGRTGELFF,TGTGCCAGCAGTTTATTCGGGACTAGCGGGAGAACCGGGGAGCTGTTTTTT
-,TRBJ2-7,TRBV9,-,CASSVGQGGREQYF,TGTGCCAGCAGCGTAGGGCAGGGGGGGAGAGAGCAGTACTTC
-,TRBJ1-2,TRBV10-2,once,CASSESFGGRANYGYTF,TGCGCCAGCAGTGAGTCGTTCGGGGGTCGAGCTAACTATGGCTACACCTTC
TRBD2,TRBJ2-2,TRBV11-1,-,CASSLSRGLAGATGELFF,TGTGCCAGCAGCTTGAGCCGGGGACTAGCGGGAGCGACCGGGGAGCTGTTTTTT
-,TRBJ2-7,TRBV14,-,CASSQSSTARSYF,TGTGCCAGCAGCCAGAGCTCAACGGCCCGTTCGTACTTC
-,TRBJ2-1,TRBV25-1,-,CASADYYLYNEQFF,TGTGCCAGCGCTGACTACTACCTATACAATGAGCAGTTCTTC
TRBD1,TRBJ1-1,TRBV5-1,-,CASSTRTGERGTEAFF,TGCGCCAGCAGCACCCGGACAGGGGAGAGAGGGACTGAAGCTTTCTTT
-,TRBJ1-5,TRBV7-2,-,CASTLEWSNQPQHF,TGTGCCAGCACCTTGGAGTGGAGCAATCAGCCCCAGCATTTT
-,TRBJ1-2,TRBV7-9,few,CASSFSQRRGYTF,TGTGCCAGCAGCTTTAGTCAGCGACGGGGCTACACCTTC
TRBD1,TRBJ1-2,TRBV25-1,few,CASSEYGTGRYGYTF,TGTGCCAGCAGTGAATACGGGACAGGAAGATATGGCTACACCTTC
-,TRBJ2-2,TRBV28,-,CASSPGGAGTGELFF,TGTGCCAGCAGCCCTGGGGGGGCGGGAACCGGGGAGCTGTTTTTT
TRBD1,TRBJ2-7,TRBV4-1,-,CASSQSDKGAGGTEQYF,TGCGCCAGCAGCCAATCGGATAAGGGGGCGGGCGGAACAGAGCAGTACTTC
TRBD2,TRBJ2-1,TRBV11-3,few,CASSLGRLAGGSEQFF,TGTGCCAGCAGCTTAGGTAGACTAGCGGGAGGCAGCGAGCAGTTCTTC
-,TRBJ2-5,TRBV11-2,once,CASSLSRVQETQYF,TGTGCCAGCAGCTTGAGCAGGGTCCAAGAGACCCAGTACTTC
-,TRBJ1-3,TRBV18,-,CASSPGQISGNTIYF,TGTGCCAGCTCCCCCGGCCAGATCTCTGGAAACACCATATATTTT
TRBD1,TRBJ1-1,TRBV11-1,-,CASSSDRGLTSIIEAFF,TGTGCCAGCAGTTCAGACAGGGGGCTAACCTCGATAATTGAAGCTTTCTTT
TRBD2,TRBJ2-5,TRBV5-1,-,CASSSGGGLGETQYF,TGCGCCAGCAGCTCGGGCGGGGGGCTTGGGGAGACCCAGTACTTC